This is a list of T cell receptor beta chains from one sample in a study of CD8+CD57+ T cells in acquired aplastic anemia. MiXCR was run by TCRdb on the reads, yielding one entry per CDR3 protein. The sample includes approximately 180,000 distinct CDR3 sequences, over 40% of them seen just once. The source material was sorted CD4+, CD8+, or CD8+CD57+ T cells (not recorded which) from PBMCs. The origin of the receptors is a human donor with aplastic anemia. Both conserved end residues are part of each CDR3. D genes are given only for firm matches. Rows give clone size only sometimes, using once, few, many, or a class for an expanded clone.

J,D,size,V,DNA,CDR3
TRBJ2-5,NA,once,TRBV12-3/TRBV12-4,TGTGCCAGCGCGCCGACCAGGGGAAGCGGCATCCAAGAGACCCAGTACTTC,CASAPTRGSGIQETQYF
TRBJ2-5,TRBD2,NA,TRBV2,TGTGCCAGCAGAGCCCTATCCAGCGGGGGGGCCCAGTACTTC,CASRALSSGGAQYF
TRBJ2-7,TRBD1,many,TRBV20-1,TGCAGTGCTAGCCGGACAGGGGACGGCGAGCAGTACTTC,CSASRTGDGEQYF
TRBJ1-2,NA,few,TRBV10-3,TGTGCCATCAGTGAGTCGGCAGCTTACTTCTATGGCTACACCTTC,CAISESAAYFYGYTF
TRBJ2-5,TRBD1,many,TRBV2,TGTGCCAGCAGTGAGGGGGGACAGGGAGAAGAGACCCAGTACTTC,CASSEGGQGEETQYF
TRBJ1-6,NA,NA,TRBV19,TGTGCCAGTAGTATTGAGAATTCACCCCTCCACTTT,CASSIENSPLHF
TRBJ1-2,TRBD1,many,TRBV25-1,TGTGCCAGCAGTGATCCGGGACAGGGGGCGCGGGGCTACACCTTC,CASSDPGQGARGYTF
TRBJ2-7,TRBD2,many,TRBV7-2,TGTGCCAGCAGCTTAGCTGGCGGGAGGGCCGTCGCCTACGAGCAGTACTTC,CASSLAGGRAVAYEQYF
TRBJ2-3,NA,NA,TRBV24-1,TGTGCCACCAGCCGGGCCTACACAGATACGCAGTATTTT,CATSRAYTDTQYF
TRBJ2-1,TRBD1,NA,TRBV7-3,TGTGCCAGCAGCTCGGGACAGGAATACAATGAGCAGTTCTTC,CASSSGQEYNEQFF
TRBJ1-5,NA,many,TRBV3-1,TGTGCCAGCAGCCAAACAGCGGCGGGCAATCAGCCCCAGCATTTT,CASSQTAAGNQPQHF